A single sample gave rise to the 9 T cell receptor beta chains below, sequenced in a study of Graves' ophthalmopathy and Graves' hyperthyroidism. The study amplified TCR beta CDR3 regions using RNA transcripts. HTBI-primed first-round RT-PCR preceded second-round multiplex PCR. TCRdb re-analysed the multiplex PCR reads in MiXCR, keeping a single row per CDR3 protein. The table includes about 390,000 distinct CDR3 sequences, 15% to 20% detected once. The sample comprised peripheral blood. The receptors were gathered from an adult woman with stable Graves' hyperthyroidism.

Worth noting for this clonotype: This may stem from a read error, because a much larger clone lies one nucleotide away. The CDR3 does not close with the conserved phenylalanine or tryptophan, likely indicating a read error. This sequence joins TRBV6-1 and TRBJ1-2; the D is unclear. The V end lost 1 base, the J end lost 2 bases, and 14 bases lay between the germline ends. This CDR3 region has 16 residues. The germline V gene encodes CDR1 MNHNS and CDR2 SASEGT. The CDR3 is CASSEVYRQANYGYTV. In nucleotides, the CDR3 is TGTGCCAGCAGTGAAGTCTATCGGCAGGCGAACTATGGCTACACCGTC.

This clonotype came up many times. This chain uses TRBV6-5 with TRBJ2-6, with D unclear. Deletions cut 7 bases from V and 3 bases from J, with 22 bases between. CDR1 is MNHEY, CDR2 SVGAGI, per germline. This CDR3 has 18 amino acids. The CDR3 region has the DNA TGTGCCAGCACACAACCCCCGGGCAGGCTGATTGGGGCCAACGTCCTGACTTTC. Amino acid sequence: CASTQPPGRLIGANVLTF.

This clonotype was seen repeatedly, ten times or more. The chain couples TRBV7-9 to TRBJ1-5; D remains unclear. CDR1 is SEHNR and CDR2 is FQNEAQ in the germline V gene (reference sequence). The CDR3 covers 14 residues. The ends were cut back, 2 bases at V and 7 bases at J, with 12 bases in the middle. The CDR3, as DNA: TGTGCCAGCAGCTTATCGGGATCGGAGCAGCCCCAGCATTTT. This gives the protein CASSLSGSEQPQHF.

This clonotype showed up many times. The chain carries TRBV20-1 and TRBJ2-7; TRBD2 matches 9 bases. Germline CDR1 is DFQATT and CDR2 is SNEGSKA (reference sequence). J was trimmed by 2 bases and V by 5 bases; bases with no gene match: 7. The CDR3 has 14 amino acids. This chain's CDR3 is CSAPRAGGTYEQYF. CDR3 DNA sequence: TGCAGTGCTCCTAGAGCGGGAGGAACCTACGAGCAGTACTTC.

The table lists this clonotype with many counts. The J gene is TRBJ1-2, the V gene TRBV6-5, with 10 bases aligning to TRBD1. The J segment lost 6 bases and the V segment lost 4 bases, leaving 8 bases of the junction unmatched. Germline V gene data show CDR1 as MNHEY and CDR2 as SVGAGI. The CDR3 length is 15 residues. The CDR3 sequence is CASSLGQGKDDGYTF. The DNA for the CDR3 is TGTGCCAGCAGTTTGGGACAGGGGAAAGACGATGGCTACACCTTC.

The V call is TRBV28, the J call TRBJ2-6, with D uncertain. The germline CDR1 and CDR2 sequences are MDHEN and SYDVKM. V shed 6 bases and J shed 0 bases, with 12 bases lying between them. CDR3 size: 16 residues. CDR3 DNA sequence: TGTGCCAGCAGACATTATCAATTCTCTGGGGCCAACGTCCTGACTTTC. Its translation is CASRHYQFSGANVLTF. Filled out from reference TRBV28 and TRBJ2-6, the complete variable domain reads DVKVTQSSRYLVKRTGEKVFLECVQDMDHENMFWYRQDPGLGLRLIYFSYDVKMKEKGDIPEGYSVSREKKERFSLILESASTNQTSMYLCASRHYQFSGANVLTFGAGSRLTVL.

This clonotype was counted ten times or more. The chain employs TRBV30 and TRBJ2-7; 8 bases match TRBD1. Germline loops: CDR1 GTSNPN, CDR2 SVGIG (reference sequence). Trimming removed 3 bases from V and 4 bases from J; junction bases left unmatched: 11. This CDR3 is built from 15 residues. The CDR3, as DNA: TGTGCCTGGAGCGCCGACAGGGGACCTGGGTACGAGCAGTACTTC. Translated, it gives CAWSADRGPGYEQYF.

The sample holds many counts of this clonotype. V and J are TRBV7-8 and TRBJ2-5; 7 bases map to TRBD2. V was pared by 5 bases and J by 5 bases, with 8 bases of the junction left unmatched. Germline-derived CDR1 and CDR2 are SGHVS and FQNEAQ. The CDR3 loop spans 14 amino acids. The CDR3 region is CASSAGVTLETQYF. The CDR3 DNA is TGTGCCAGCAGCGCGGGGGTGACACTTGAGACCCAGTACTTC.

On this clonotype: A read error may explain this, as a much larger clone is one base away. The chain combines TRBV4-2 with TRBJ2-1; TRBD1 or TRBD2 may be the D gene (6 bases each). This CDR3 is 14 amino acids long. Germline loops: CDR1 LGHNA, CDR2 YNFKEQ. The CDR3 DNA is TGTGCCAGCAGCCAAGTGGGGGGCATCGAGACCAAGTACTTC. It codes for CASSQVGGIETKYF.